One and the same sample provided the 9 T cell receptor beta chains below, sequenced in a study of neurological immune-mediated disorders (dated by TCRdb to about 2019). Receptor amplification or capture employed 5' RACE. TCRdb shows the sequencer as Illumina HiSeq 2500. TCRdb reprocessed the public reads (quality trimming at Q25 with fastp, clone calling with MiXCR) and kept in-frame beta chains. CDR3 protein duplicates are merged, each entry listing the most common genes and DNA. The sample yields 20,000 to 25,000 distinct CDR3 sequences; over 5.5% were counted once. Roughly 40% of the sample is taken by the ten largest. Source material: CD8+ T cells from blood. These receptors came from a man younger than 30 in good health.

This clonotype was found many times. The chain has TRBV29-1 and TRBJ2-1, with D unresolved. V was cut by 5 bases and J by 0 bases, with 8 bases left in between. Per germline, CDR1 SQVTM and CDR2 ANQGSEA. The CDR3 is 13 residues long. The CDR3 DNA is TGCAGCGTTCGTACGAGCTCCTACAATGAGCAGTTCTTC. Protein product: CSVRTSSYNEQFF.

The genes are TRBV6-2 or TRBV6-3 and TRBJ2-1; D perhaps matches TRBD2 (5 bases). Germline V lookup: CDR1 MNHEY, CDR2 SVGEGT. This CDR3 has 18 amino acids. V dropped 4 bases and J dropped 0 bases, with 19 bases sitting between them. The CDR3, as DNA: TGTGCCAGCAGTTTACCAGGTCAGCGGATGAGCTCCTACAATGAGCAGTTCTTC. Its protein product is CASSLPGQRMSSYNEQFF.

The sample holds many counts of this clonotype. The chain is built from TRBV6-5 and TRBJ1-2, with D perhaps TRBD1 (5 bases). Germline CDR1 and CDR2: MNHEY and SVGAGI. This CDR3 region has 13 residues. V shed 0 bases and J shed 4 bases, with 6 bases lying between them. CDR3 nucleotides: TGTGCCAGCAGTTACTCGACAGTCTATGGCTACACCTTC. It is translated as CASSYSTVYGYTF.

This clonotype occurred many times. The chain recombines TRBV7-8 with TRBJ1-5, with D hard to call. V lost 1 base to trimming and J lost 3 bases, with 10 bases between them. This CDR3 has 15 residues. Germline CDR1 and CDR2: SGHVS and FQNEAQ. The CDR3 here is CASSLDRAPNQPQHF. In nucleotides, the CDR3 is TGTGCCAGCAGCTTAGACCGGGCCCCCAATCAGCCCCAGCATTTT.

Ten or more counts support this clonotype. This chain joins TRBV20-1 and TRBJ2-2; D could derive from TRBD1 or TRBD2 (6 bases each). CDR1 and CDR2 from the germline V gene are DFQATT and SNEGSKA (reference sequence). V lost 0 bases to trimming and J lost 4 bases, with 15 bases between them. The CDR3 spans 16 residues. The CDR3 protein is CSARDVSRGGTGELFF. In DNA form, the CDR3 reads TGCAGTGCTAGAGATGTGAGCAGGGGAGGCACCGGGGAGCTGTTTTTT.

There are many counts of this clonotype. V gene TRBV5-1 combines with J gene TRBJ1-2; D might be TRBD1 (6 bases). Germline V gene data show CDR1 as SGHRS and CDR2 as YFSETQ. CDR3 length equals 15 residues. V was cut by 0 bases and J by 4 bases, with 13 bases left in between. The CDR3: CASSLDGGTSYGYTF. DNA for the CDR3: TGCGCCAGCAGCTTGGATGGAGGGACAAGCTATGGCTACACCTTC.

This clonotype has a count of ten or more. This rearrangement joins TRBV6-5 to TRBJ1-5; D possibly corresponds to TRBD1 (6 bases). The CDR3 is made up of 14 amino acids. Trimming took 2 bases from V and 7 from J, leaving 12 bases between them. From germline, CDR1 is MNHEY and CDR2 SVGAGI. The CDR3 DNA reads TGTGCCAGCAGTTACGAAACAGGGCGGCAGCCCCAGCATTTT. Translation: CASSYETGRQPQHF.

This clonotype was seen a handful of times. The chain uses TRBV4-3 and TRBJ2-5, with D unresolved. The germline CDR1 and CDR2 sequences are LGHNA and YSLEER. V lost 1 base, J lost 2 bases, and 14 bases lay in between. The CDR3 totals 16 residues. CDR3 loop: CASSQAFRSWQETQYF. Here the CDR3 DNA reads TGCGCCAGCAGCCAAGCGTTCCGATCGTGGCAAGAGACCCAGTACTTC.

There are many counts of this clonotype. The rearrangement uses TRBV5-1 and TRBJ2-7; D unclear. V was pared by 1 base and J by 1 base, with 15 bases between. Germline V gene lookup returns CDR1 SGHRS and CDR2 YFSETQ. This CDR3 spans 16 amino acids. The DNA of the CDR3 is TGCGCCAGCAGCTTGTATCCCGCGCCCCCGTCCTACGAGCAGTACTTC. Its protein is CASSLYPAPPSYEQYF.